This T cell receptor beta chain originates from a study of cytomegalovirus exposure and HLA in healthy donors. Study-level information: Early on, a data release was issued that held approximately 92 million unique TCRs from HLA-typed donors. Points from the study as a whole: Because they were indistinguishable, some V segments, including TRBV6-2 and TRBV6-3, were excluded. By HLA locus, TCR association rates varied in a later analysis, with DRB1 showing the most and HLA-C the fewest.

A remark on this clone: Its target is unknown.

The V gene lost 7 bases and the J gene lost 0 bases, with 3 bases spanning the gap. Germline V CDR1 and CDR2: MNHEY, SVGAGI. This CDR3 spans 11 amino acids. The PCR had 60 Vbeta and 13 Jbeta primers. The data were produced by immunoSEQ multiplex PCR, yet TCRdb's version contains in-frame clones alone and is incomplete. The table records some 190,000 clones, more than 65% of them present only once. Sequencing was done on a sample of PBMCs. V and J are TRBV6-5 and TRBJ1-2; D is ambiguous. The receptor comes from a woman aged 25 to 39 in good health and CMV-seropositive. The CDR3 here is CASNTNYGYTF. CDR3 in DNA: TGTGCCAGCAATACTAACTATGGCTACACCTTC.